Listed here are 5 T cell receptor beta chains from one sample, sequenced in a study of T cells in Graves' hyperthyroidism and ophthalmopathy. Researchers amplified the TCR beta CDR3 regions from RNA transcripts. Carried out on the TCR CDR3, a first-round RT-PCR used the HTBI primer set. MiXCR, applied by TCRdb to the multiplex PCR reads, yields one record per CDR3 protein. The sample yields around 580,000 distinct CDR3 sequences, 46% seen once. The sequenced material came from peripheral blood or thyroid tissue (not recorded which). These receptors all stem from a young woman with Graves' hyperthyroidism.

The V call is TRBV20-1, the J call TRBJ2-7, with 8 bases lining up with TRBD1. The CDR3 runs 17 residues. J gave up 6 bases and V 0 bases, and 16 bases lay outside the gene matches. CDR1 and CDR2 (germline): DFQATT, SNEGSKA (reference sequence). CDR3 in DNA: TGCAGTGCTAGAGATCAACGACAGGGGCTAGCGTTAGCCGAGCAGTACTTC. It yields the protein CSARDQRQGLALAEQYF.

This rearrangement joins TRBV13 to TRBJ1-6; D might be TRBD1 (5 bases). Germline values: CDR1 PRHDT, CDR2 FYEKMQ (reference sequence). The CDR3 totals 14 residues. Trimming removed 4 bases from V and 6 bases from J, with 10 bases in between. This chain's CDR3 is CASSSRRVNSPLHF. CDR3 in DNA: TGTGCCAGCAGCTCCCGCAGGGTTAATTCACCCCTCCACTTT.

This chain joins TRBV3-1 and TRBJ2-7; D uncertain. The DNA end favors TRBJ2-1, so the J call may be wrong. The germline CDR1 and CDR2 sequences are LGHDT and YNNKEL (reference sequence). This CDR3 has 14 amino acids. CDR3 amino acids: CASSQGTVYNEQFF. In nucleotides, the CDR3 is TGTGCCAGCAGCCAAGGGACCGTATACAATGAGCAGTTCTTC.

This clonotype was observed many times. The V and J genes are TRBV6-2 or TRBV6-3 and TRBJ2-7; D may be TRBD1 or TRBD2 (5 bases each). CDR3 length: 16 amino acids. Per germline, CDR1 MNHEY and CDR2 SVGEGT. V was trimmed by 6 bases and J by 5 bases, leaving 23 bases between them. The CDR3 coding sequence is TGTGCCAGCAGCCCACCCCAGGGCAGCGGTAGCGACGAGCAGTACTTC. Residues: CASSPPQGSGSDEQYF.

V gene TRBV6-4 combines with J gene TRBJ2-1, with 10 bases that match TRBD2. This CDR3 is 16 amino acids long. Germline V gene lookup returns CDR1 MRHNA and CDR2 SNTAGT. With 2 bases clipped from V and 6 bases from J, the junction kept 7 bases outside the gene matches. The CDR3 spells CASSDLLAGGINEQFF. Written as DNA, the CDR3 is TGTGCCAGCAGTGACCTCTTAGCGGGAGGTATCAATGAGCAGTTCTTC.